The next 13 T cell receptor beta chains were all read from a single sample in a study of patients and donors after allogeneic stem cell transplantation. TCRdb re-called the RT-PCR reads through MiXCR, storing one row per CDR3 protein. The table includes almost 90,000 distinct CDR3 sequences, just under 5% detected once. The sequenced material came from blood, either unsorted or a sorted T cell fraction (not recorded which). Receptors originate from a human donor who was either an allogeneic HSCT recipient or a stem cell or donor lymphocyte infusion donor (not recorded which). It is not recorded whose cells these are; they may come from a transplant donor.

The sample holds a few counts of this clonotype. The chain has TRBV30 and TRBJ1-2; TRBD1 aligns across 7 bases. Trimming cost V 0 bases and J 8 bases; bases outside gene matches: 6. Germline V gene data show CDR1 as GTSNPN and CDR2 as SVGIG (reference sequence). This CDR3 contains 13 residues. The CDR3 sequence: CAWSVQGTGGYTF. In DNA, the CDR3 is TGTGCCTGGAGTGTACAGGGGACGGGAGGCTACACCTTC.

This clonotype was seen at least ten times. The V gene is TRBV28, the J gene TRBJ1-4; TRBD1 aligns across 10 bases. Germline CDR1 reads MDHEN; CDR2 reads SYDVKM. There are 15 residues in the CDR3. After removal of 4 bases from V and 7 bases from J, the junction contained 6 bases not matched to a gene. CDR3 nucleotides: TGTGCCAGCAGTTCTCGGACAGGGGGAGTTGAAAAACTGTTTTTT. Translating it yields CASSSRTGGVEKLFF.

In its sample, this clonotype was seen many times. The chain employs TRBV2 and TRBJ2-1; possible D gene TRBD2, 5 bases. Germline CDR1 reads SNHLY; CDR2 reads FYNNEI. V lost 4 bases to trimming and J lost 3 bases, with 16 bases between them. The CDR3 is 16 amino acids. The CDR3 reads CASSGALAGHYNEQFF. In DNA form, the CDR3 reads TGTGCCAGCAGTGGGGCCCTGGCGGGCCACTACAATGAGCAGTTCTTC.

The chain couples TRBV5-1 to TRBJ2-5; no clear D. This CDR3 has 15 amino acids. V was clipped by 7 bases and J by 4 bases, with 20 bases between them. The V gene's germline CDR1 is SGHRS and CDR2 YFSETQ. The CDR3 region is CASRPTAASRETQYF. Written as DNA, the CDR3 is TGCGCCAGCCGACCTACGGCGGCTTCCCGAGAGACCCAGTACTTC.

Only a few counts were recorded for this clonotype. The chain recombines TRBV28 with TRBJ1-6; no clear D. The CDR3 runs to 17 residues. With 5 bases removed from V and 6 bases from J, the gap between germline ends came to 20 bases. The germline gives CDR1 MDHEN, CDR2 SYDVKM. The CDR3 coding sequence is TGTGCCAGCAGTCCCCCGGGGTCTGGACGGAGTAATTCACCCCTCCACTTT. Encoded protein: CASSPPGSGRSNSPLHF.

The sample holds many counts of this clonotype. The gene calls are TRBV7-9 and TRBJ2-7; no reliable D call. V lost 2 bases and J 3 bases, leaving 11 bases between the germline ends. The CDR3 extends over 14 amino acids. CDR1 is SEHNR and CDR2 is FQNEAQ in the germline V gene (reference sequence). The CDR3 region is CASSLYPSIYEQYF. The CDR3 coding sequence is TGTGCCAGCAGCTTATACCCATCCATCTACGAGCAGTACTTC. The complete variable domain, with remaining parts taken from reference TRBV7-9 and TRBJ2-7, reads DTGVSQNPRHKITKRGQNVTFRCDPISEHNRLYWYRQTLGQGPEFLTYFQNEAQLEKSRLLSDRFSAERPKGSFSTLEIQRTEQGDSAMYLCASSLYPSIYEQYFGPGTRLTVT.

Comment on this clonotype: A read error may explain this, as a much larger clone is one base away. This chain connects TRBV2 to TRBJ1-4; the D gene is possibly TRBD1 (5 bases). The CDR3 has 16 amino acids. Germline V gene data show CDR1 as SNHLY and CDR2 as FYNNEI. Trimming shortened V by 6 bases and J by 0 bases, and 14 bases separated the two germline ends. CDR3 sequence: CASRKDKTATNEKLFF. As DNA, the CDR3 is TGTGCCAGCAGGAAGGACAAGACCGCAACTAATGAAAAACTGTTTTTT.

This clonotype was seen a few times. The chain combines TRBV28 with TRBJ1-1; a possible D gene is TRBD1 (6 bases). The CDR3 totals 14 residues. The V end was cut by 7 bases, the J end by 9 bases, with 21 bases between. Germline assignment: CDR1 MDHEN and CDR2 SYDVKM. The CDR3 region is CASTLGGGGGKAFF. As DNA, the CDR3 is TGTGCCAGCACCCTCGGGGGGGGCGGCGGCAAAGCTTTCTTT.

The V and J genes are TRBV5-1 and TRBJ2-3, with D possibly TRBD1 on 6 matching bases. Per germline, CDR1 SGHRS and CDR2 YFSETQ. The CDR3 extends over 15 amino acids. V was cut by 4 bases and J by 4 bases, with 16 bases left in between. The CDR3 region is CASSPRGRGADTQYF. In DNA form, the CDR3 reads TGCGCCAGCAGCCCAAGGGGCAGGGGTGCAGATACGCAGTATTTT.

This clonotype was observed many times. The chain links TRBV2 to TRBJ2-5, with TRBD1 matching 8 bases. CDR3 size: 12 residues. Per the germline V gene, CDR1 is SNHLY and CDR2 is FYNNEI. The trim removed 10 bases at V and 2 bases at J, leaving 3 bases unmatched. The CDR3 bases are TGTGCCACGGGACAGGAGCAAGAGACCCAGTACTTC. Encoded protein: CATGQEQETQYF.

J is TRBJ1-2 and V is TRBV5-1; D might be TRBD1 (5 bases). With 4 bases removed from V and 4 bases from J, the gap between germline ends came to 17 bases. This CDR3 region has 15 residues. CDR1 SGHRS and CDR2 YFSETQ come from the germline V gene. The CDR3 region is CASSNLQETVYGYTF. CDR3 DNA sequence: TGCGCCAGCAGCAACCTACAGGAGACTGTCTATGGCTACACCTTC.

This clonotype came up a few times. The chain is built from TRBV11-2 and TRBJ1-1; unclear D gene. The CDR3 length is 14 residues. V shed 5 bases and J shed 4 bases, with 14 bases lying between them. Germline-derived CDR1 and CDR2 are SGHAT and FQNNGV. CDR3 loop: CASSRDNGVTEAFF. CDR3 sequence (DNA): TGTGCCAGCAGCCGTGATAATGGGGTCACTGAAGCTTTCTTT.

This clonotype was counted ten times or more. The chain has TRBV29-1 and TRBJ2-3, with D possibly TRBD1 on 5 matching bases. Germline assignment: CDR1 SQVTM and CDR2 ANQGSEA. This CDR3 has 14 amino acids. With 7 bases removed from V and 1 base from J, the gap between germline ends came to 15 bases. The CDR3 nucleotides are TGCAGCGCTAACCCGGACACAGGCACAGATACGCAGTATTTT. This gives the protein CSANPDTGTDTQYF.